The 20 T cell receptor beta chains presented below share a single source sample, sequenced in a study of blood T cell repertoires in COVID-19. Clones were sequenced by immunoSEQ multiplex PCR, and TCRdb holds only the in-frame ones, with some missing. The table has under 60,000 clones, roughly 90% seen once. The sequenced sample consisted of peripheral blood. These receptors originate from a human donor in a cohort sampled during active COVID-19.

The rearrangement joins TRBV19 to TRBJ1-2; TRBD1 matches at 10 bases. The germline V gene has CDR1 LNHDA and CDR2 SQIVND (reference sequence). The CDR3 has 14 amino acids. With 10 bases clipped from V and 6 bases from J, the junction kept 11 bases outside the gene matches. The chain's CDR3 is CATTLGTGEDGYTF. Written as DNA, the CDR3 is TGTGCCACCACCCTCGGGACAGGGGAGGATGGCTACACCTTC.

This chain uses TRBV5-1 with TRBJ1-1, with a weak D call TRBD1 (5 bases). Germline V lookup: CDR1 SGHRS, CDR2 YFSETQ. V was trimmed by 5 bases and J by 4 bases, leaving 15 bases between them. The CDR3 is 14 residues long. CDR3 residues: CASSYQTVATEAFF. The CDR3 DNA sequence: TGCGCCAGCAGTTACCAGACAGTCGCCACTGAAGCTTTCTTT.

V gene TRBV4-2 combines with J gene TRBJ2-5, with TRBD2 matching 10 bases. CDR3 length equals 17 residues. CDR1 is LGHNA, CDR2 YNFKEQ, per germline. Trimming at V came to 1 base and at J to 1 base, leaving 6 bases not matched to a gene. In DNA, the CDR3 is TGTGCCAGCAGCCAAGGGGATAGCGGGAGGTCCCAAGAGACCCAGTACTTC. Residues: CASSQGDSGRSQETQYF.

The rearrangement joins TRBV6-4 to TRBJ1-2, with D tentatively TRBD1 (5 bases). CDR3 length equals 13 residues. V was clipped by 0 bases and J by 6 bases, with 8 bases between them. The germline V gene has CDR1 MRHNA and CDR2 SNTAGT. The CDR3: CASSDSEGDGYTF. CDR3 in DNA: TGTGCCAGCAGTGACTCTGAAGGGGATGGCTACACCTTC.

The rearrangement joins TRBV6-5 to TRBJ2-2, with 10 positions matching TRBD2. CDR1 and CDR2 from the germline V gene are MNHEY and SVGAGI. Trimming cost V 6 bases and J 2 bases; bases outside gene matches: 3. The CDR3 has 15 amino acids. This CDR3 is CASRRTSGNTGELFF. CDR3 coding DNA: TGTGCCAGCAGAAGGACTAGCGGAAACACCGGGGAGCTGTTTTTT.

V and J are TRBV5-1 and TRBJ2-7; 10 nucleotides align to TRBD2. Germline CDR1 and CDR2: SGHRS and YFSETQ. V shed 0 bases, J shed 7 bases, and the junction held 16 bases outside the gene matches. CDR3 length equals 18 residues. CDR3 in amino acids: CASSLASGRAEVTMEQYV. CDR3 in DNA: TGCGCCAGCAGCTTGGCAAGCGGGAGGGCCGAGGTAACGATGGAGCAGTACGTC.

This clone was observed a few times. The rearrangement joins TRBV4-1 to TRBJ1-5; D not certain. Germline values: CDR1 MGHRA, CDR2 YSYEKL. This CDR3 comprises 13 residues. V lost 1 base to trimming and J lost 5 bases, with 6 bases between them. CDR3 region: CASSQVVYQPQHF. Written as DNA, the CDR3 is TGCGCCAGCAGCCAAGTAGTCTATCAGCCCCAGCATTTT.

The rearrangement uses TRBV3-1 (or the pseudogene TRBV3-2) and TRBJ1-5; TRBD1 agrees at 8 bases. This CDR3 is 14 amino acids long. V lost 0 bases, J lost 7 bases, and 2 bases stayed unmatched. Germline assignment: CDR1 LGHDT and CDR2 YNNKEL (reference sequence). In DNA form, the CDR3 reads TGTGCCAGCAGCCAAGATGGGACAGGACAGCCCCAGCATTTT. Protein: CASSQDGTGQPQHF.

V and J are TRBV18 and TRBJ2-5; TRBD2 matches 9 bases. CDR3 size: 15 residues. The germline CDR1 and CDR2 sequences are KGHSH and LQKENI. V gave up 3 bases and J gave up 2 bases; unmatched junction bases: 4. CDR3 region: CASSPQTSGQETQYF. The CDR3 DNA is TGTGCCAGCTCACCCCAGACTAGCGGACAAGAGACCCAGTACTTC.

The sample holds a few counts of this clone. At one end the junction does not follow the germline gene, possibly because of a read error. The gene calls are TRBV11-3 and TRBJ2-5; D is perhaps TRBD1 (5 bases). Germline V CDR1 and CDR2: SGHNT, YENEEA. The CDR3 sequence is 12 residues long. The CDR3 loop is CASSLDRETQYF. CDR3 bases: TGTGCCAGCAGCCTAGACAGAGAGACCCAGTACTTC.

The CDR3 loop reads CASSVQGNSYEQYF. CDR3 nucleotide sequence: TGTGCCAGCAGCGTACAGGGGAACTCCTACGAGCAGTACTTC. V and J are TRBV5-4 and TRBJ2-7, with 7 positions matching TRBD1. The germline CDR1 and CDR2 sequences are SGHNT and YYREEE (reference sequence). The CDR3 length is 14 residues. With 4 bases clipped from V and 0 bases from J, the junction kept 4 bases outside the gene matches.

This chain connects TRBV6-5 to TRBJ2-3, with D uncertain. Germline V gives CDR1 MNHEY, CDR2 SVGAGI. Between the trimmed V and J ends, which lost 1 base and 3 bases, there was a span of 8 bases. There are 14 residues in the CDR3. The CDR3 loop reads CASSYFGGTDTQYF. The CDR3 coding sequence is TGTGCCAGCAGTTACTTCGGCGGAACAGATACGCAGTATTTT.

The chain couples TRBV18 to TRBJ2-7; 7 nucleotides match TRBD2. The trim removed 2 bases at V and 4 bases at J, leaving 5 bases unmatched. Per the germline V gene, CDR1 is KGHSH and CDR2 is LQKENI. This CDR3 region has 14 residues. The CDR3 spells CASSPGEGSYEQYV. The DNA for the CDR3 is TGTGCCAGCTCACCAGGGGAGGGGAGTTACGAGCAGTACGTC.

The chain recombines TRBV2 with TRBJ2-3; 12 bases agree with TRBD2. The germline V gene has CDR1 SNHLY and CDR2 FYNNEI. V lost 7 bases, J lost 2 bases, and 13 bases stayed unmatched. The CDR3 is 18 residues long. The CDR3, as DNA: TGTGCCAGCAAAACCGTGCTAGCGGGAGGGCGTGTCACAGATACGCAGTATTTT. Translation gives CASKTVLAGGRVTDTQYF.

The rearrangement uses TRBV15 and TRBJ2-1, with TRBD2 matching 9 bases. Germline CDR1 reads LNHNV; CDR2 reads YYDKDF (reference sequence). Losses at the gene ends were 2 bases for V and 7 bases for J; bases not matched to a gene: 12. The CDR3 is made up of 17 amino acids. In DNA form, the CDR3 reads TGTGCCACCAGCAGACCACGAGCGGGACTAGCCGGGAATGAGCAGTTCTTC. This translates into CATSRPRAGLAGNEQFF.

The chain uses TRBV3-1 (or the pseudogene TRBV3-2) and TRBJ1-1; a possible D gene is TRBD1 (6 bases). V was pared by 4 bases and J by 1 base, with 13 bases between. Per germline, CDR1 LGHDT and CDR2 YNNKEL (reference sequence). The CDR3 sequence is 15 residues long. The CDR3 loop reads CASSLGGPSNTEAFF. CDR3 sequence (DNA): TGTGCCAGCAGCCTGGGGGGGCCGTCGAACACTGAAGCTTTCTTT.

The chain joins TRBV19 to TRBJ1-1; no reliable D call. This CDR3 has 16 amino acids. Germline V lookup: CDR1 LNHDA, CDR2 SQIVND (reference sequence). Trimming pared 1 base from V and 3 bases from J, leaving 15 bases between. CDR3 nucleotides: TGTGCCAGTAGTATAGCGGGTAGGATCGTGGACACTGAAGCTTTCTTT. This translates into CASSIAGRIVDTEAFF.

The V and J genes are TRBV7-2 and TRBJ2-7, with a tentative D call TRBD2 (6 bases). Germline values: CDR1 SGHTA, CDR2 FQGNSA. V lost 4 bases and J lost 3, with 10 bases in between. CDR3 length: 13 residues. CDR3 coding DNA: TGTGCCAGCAGCTCTACTAGCTTCTACGAGCAGTACGTC. This encodes CASSSTSFYEQYV.

This clone showed up just once. This chain connects TRBV28 to TRBJ1-2; TRBD1 matches 7 bases. This CDR3 spans 16 amino acids. The germline V gene has CDR1 MDHEN and CDR2 SYDVKM. V trimming: 5 bases; J trimming: 2 bases; junction bases outside the gene matches: 11. This CDR3 reads CASSVQPGQKNYGYTF. CDR3 sequence (DNA): TGTGCCAGCAGTGTCCAACCGGGACAGAAAAACTATGGCTACACCTTC.

This clone was detected a few times. J is TRBJ1-3 and V is TRBV30, with 8 bases matching TRBD1. With 2 bases clipped from V and 0 bases from J, the junction kept 0 bases outside the gene matches. Germline values: CDR1 GTSNPN, CDR2 SVGIG (reference sequence). CDR3 length: 14 residues. The CDR3 nucleotides are TGTGCCTGGAGTACAGGGGGCTCTGGAAACACCATATATTTT. It yields the protein CAWSTGGSGNTIYF.